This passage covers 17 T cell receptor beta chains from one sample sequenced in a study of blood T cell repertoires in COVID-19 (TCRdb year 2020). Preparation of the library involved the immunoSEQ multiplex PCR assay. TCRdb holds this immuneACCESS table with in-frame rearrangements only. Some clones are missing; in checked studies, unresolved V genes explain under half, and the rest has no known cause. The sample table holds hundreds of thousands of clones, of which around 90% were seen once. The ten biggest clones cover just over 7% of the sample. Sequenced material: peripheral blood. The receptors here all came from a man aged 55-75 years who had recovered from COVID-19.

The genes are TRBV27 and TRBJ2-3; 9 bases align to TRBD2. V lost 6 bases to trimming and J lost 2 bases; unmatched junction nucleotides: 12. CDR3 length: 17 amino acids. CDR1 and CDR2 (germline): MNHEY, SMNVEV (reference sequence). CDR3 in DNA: TGTGCCAGCAGCGGCCCTCCAGCGGGGGGTGCCACAGATACGCAGTATTTT. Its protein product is CASSGPPAGGATDTQYF.

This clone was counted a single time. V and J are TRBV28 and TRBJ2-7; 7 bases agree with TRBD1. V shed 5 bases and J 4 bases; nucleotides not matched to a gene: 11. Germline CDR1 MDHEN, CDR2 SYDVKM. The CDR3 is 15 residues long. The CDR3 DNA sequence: TGTGCCAGCAGTATCCCCGGGACAGCCATGTACGAGCAGTACTTC. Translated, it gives CASSIPGTAMYEQYF.

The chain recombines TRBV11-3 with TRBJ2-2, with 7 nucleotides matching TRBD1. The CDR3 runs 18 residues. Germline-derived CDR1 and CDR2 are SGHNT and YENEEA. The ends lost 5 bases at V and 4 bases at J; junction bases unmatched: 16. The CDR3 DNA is TGTGCCAGCAGCACCCGACAGGGCGCGCTCTCGGGCACCGGGGAGCTGTTTTTT. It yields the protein CASSTRQGALSGTGELFF.

In DNA form, the CDR3 reads TGTGCCAGCAGCTCACTAGCGGATACGCAGTATTTT. This codes for CASSSLADTQYF. The rearrangement joins TRBV5-4 to TRBJ2-3; 7 bases fit TRBD2. The CDR3 is 12 amino acids. CDR1 is SGHNT, CDR2 YYREEE, per germline (reference sequence). The V gene end was trimmed by 3 bases and the J gene end by 6 bases; junction bases not matched to a gene: 1.

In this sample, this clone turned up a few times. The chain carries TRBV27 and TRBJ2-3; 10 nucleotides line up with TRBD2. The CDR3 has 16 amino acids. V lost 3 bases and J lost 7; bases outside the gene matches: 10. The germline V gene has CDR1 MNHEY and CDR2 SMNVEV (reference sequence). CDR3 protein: CASSFYPRTSGNTQYF. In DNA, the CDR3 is TGTGCCAGCAGTTTCTACCCACGGACTAGCGGAAATACGCAGTATTTT.

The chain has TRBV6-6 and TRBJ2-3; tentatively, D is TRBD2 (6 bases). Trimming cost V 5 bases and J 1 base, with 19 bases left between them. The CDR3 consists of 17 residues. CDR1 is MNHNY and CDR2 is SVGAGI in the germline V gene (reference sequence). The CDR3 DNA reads TGTGCCAGCAGTCCCTGGGGCGCGGGGCGGGGCACAGATACGCAGTATTTT. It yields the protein CASSPWGAGRGTDTQYF.

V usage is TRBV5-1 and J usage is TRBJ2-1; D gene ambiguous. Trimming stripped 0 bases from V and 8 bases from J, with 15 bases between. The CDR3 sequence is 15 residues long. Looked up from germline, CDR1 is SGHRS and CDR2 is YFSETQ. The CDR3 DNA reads TGCGCCAGCAGCTTGGCCATCTTACAGTCTGATGAGCAGTTCTTC. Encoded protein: CASSLAILQSDEQFF.

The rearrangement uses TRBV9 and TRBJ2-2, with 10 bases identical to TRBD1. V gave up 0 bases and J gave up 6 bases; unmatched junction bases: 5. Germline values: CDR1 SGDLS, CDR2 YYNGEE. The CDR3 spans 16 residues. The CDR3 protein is CASSVGGTGVSGELFF. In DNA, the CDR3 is TGTGCCAGCAGCGTAGGAGGGACAGGGGTGTCCGGGGAGCTGTTTTTT.

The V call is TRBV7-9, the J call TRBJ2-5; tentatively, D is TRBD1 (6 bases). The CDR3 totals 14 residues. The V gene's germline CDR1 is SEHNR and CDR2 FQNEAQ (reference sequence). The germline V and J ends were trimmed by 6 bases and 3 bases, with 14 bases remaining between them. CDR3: CASRLVGQKETQYF. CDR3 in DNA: TGTGCCAGCAGGCTTGTCGGACAGAAAGAGACCCAGTACTTC.

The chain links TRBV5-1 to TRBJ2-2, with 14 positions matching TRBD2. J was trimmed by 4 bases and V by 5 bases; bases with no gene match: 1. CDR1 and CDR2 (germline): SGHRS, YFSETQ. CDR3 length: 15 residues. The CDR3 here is CASRGTSGGTGELFF. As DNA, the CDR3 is TGCGCCAGCAGGGGGACTAGCGGGGGCACCGGGGAGCTGTTTTTT.

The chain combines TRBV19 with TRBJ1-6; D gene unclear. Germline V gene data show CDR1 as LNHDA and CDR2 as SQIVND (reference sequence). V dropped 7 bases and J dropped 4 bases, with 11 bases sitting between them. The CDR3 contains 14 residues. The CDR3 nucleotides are TGTGCCAGTACCACCGGTCGGTATAATTCACCCCTCCACTTT. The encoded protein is CASTTGRYNSPLHF.

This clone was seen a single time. The CDR3 coding sequence is TGCAGCGCCCAGCGGGGGGATTTCACAGATACGCAGTATTTT. Protein product: CSAQRGDFTDTQYF. The chain recombines TRBV29-1 with TRBJ2-3; 9 bases fit TRBD2. Germline lookup yields CDR1 SQVTM and CDR2 ANQGSEA. This CDR3 has 14 residues. V lost 7 bases, J lost 2 bases, and 7 bases stayed unmatched.

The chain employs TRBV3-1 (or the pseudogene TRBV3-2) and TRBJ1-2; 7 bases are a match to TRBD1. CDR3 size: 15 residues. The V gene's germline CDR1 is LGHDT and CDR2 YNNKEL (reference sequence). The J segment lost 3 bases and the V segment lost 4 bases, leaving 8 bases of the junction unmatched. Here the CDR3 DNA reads TGTGCCAGCAGCCCCCTTTGGGACAGCTACTATGGCTACACCTTC. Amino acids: CASSPLWDSYYGYTF.

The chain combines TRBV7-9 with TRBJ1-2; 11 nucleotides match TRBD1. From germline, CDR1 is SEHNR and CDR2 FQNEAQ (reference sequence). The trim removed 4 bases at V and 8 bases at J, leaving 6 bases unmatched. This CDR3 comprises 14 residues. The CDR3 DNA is TGTGCCAGCAGCTCCCGGACAGGGGGCGCAGGCTACACCTTC. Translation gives CASSSRTGGAGYTF.

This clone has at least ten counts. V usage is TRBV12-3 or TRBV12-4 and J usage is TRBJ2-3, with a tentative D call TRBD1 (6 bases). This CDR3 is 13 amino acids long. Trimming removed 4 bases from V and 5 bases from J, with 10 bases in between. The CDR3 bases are TGTGCCAGCAGTTCTTTCAGGGGAGATACGCAGTATTTT. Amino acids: CASSSFRGDTQYF.

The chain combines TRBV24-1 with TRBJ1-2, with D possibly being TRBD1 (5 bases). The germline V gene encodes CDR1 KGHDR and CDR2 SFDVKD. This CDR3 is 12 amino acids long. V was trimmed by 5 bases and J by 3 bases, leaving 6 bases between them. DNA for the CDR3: TGTGCCACCAGTGGCAGGGACTATGGCTACACCTTC. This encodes CATSGRDYGYTF.

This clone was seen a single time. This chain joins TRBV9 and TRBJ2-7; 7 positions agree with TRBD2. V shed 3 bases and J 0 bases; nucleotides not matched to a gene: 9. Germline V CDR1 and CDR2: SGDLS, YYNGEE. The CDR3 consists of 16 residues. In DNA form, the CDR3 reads TGTGCCAGCAGCGCGGGCGTAGGACTAGGCTCCTACGAGCAGTACTTC. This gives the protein CASSAGVGLGSYEQYF. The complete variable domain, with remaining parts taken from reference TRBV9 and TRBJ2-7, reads DSGVTQTPKHLITATGQRVTLRCSPRSGDLSVYWYQQSLDQGLQFLIQYYNGEERAKGNILERFSAQQFPDLHSELNLSSLELGDSALYFCASSAGVGLGSYEQYFGPGTRLTVT.